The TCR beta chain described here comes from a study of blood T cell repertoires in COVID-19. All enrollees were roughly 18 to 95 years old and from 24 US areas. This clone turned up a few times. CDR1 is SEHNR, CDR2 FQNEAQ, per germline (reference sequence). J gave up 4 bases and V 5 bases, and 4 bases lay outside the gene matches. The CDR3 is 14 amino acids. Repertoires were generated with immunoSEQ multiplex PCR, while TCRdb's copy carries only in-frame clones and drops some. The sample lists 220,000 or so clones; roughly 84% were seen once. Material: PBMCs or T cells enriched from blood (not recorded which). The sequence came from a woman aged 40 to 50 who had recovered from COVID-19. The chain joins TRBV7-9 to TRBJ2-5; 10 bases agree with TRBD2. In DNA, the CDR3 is TGTGCCAGCAGCGAGCGGGAGGGTATAGAGACCCAGTACTTC. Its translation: CASSEREGIETQYF.